Listed below are T cell receptor beta chains from one sample, sequenced in a study of blood T cell repertoires in COVID-19. Assay used: immunoSEQ multiplex PCR; TCRdb lists only in-frame clones, some missing. The table shows about 300,000 clones, with 87% occurring only once. What was sequenced was PBMCs or T cells enriched from blood (not recorded which). Receptors originate from a woman aged 25 to 39 who had recovered from COVID-19. Each CDR3 is given with its conserved first and last residue. The D gene is left open where the match is weak. Size is stated for part of the rows, as once, few or many counts, or as a class when the clone is expanded.

d_call: .
clone_size: .
v_call: TRBV7-9
j_call: TRBJ2-2
cdr3_aa: CASTQGSGELFF
cdr3_nt: TGTGCCAGCACCCAGGGGTCCGGGGAGCTGTTTTTT

d_call: .
clone_size: few
v_call: TRBV2
j_call: TRBJ2-5
cdr3_aa: CASSEGLRRETQYF
cdr3_nt: TGTGCCAGCAGTGAAGGGTTACGGCGGGAGACCCAGTACTTC

d_call: TRBD1
clone_size: .
v_call: TRBV6-6
j_call: TRBJ1-2
cdr3_aa: CASRTGTGRTNYGYTF
cdr3_nt: TGTGCCAGCAGGACCGGGACAGGGAGGACGAACTATGGCTACACCTTC

d_call: .
clone_size: .
v_call: TRBV5-5
j_call: TRBJ1-1
cdr3_aa: CASSLDVGLNTEAFF
cdr3_nt: TGTGCCAGCAGCTTGGATGTCGGACTAAACACTGAAGCTTTCTTT

d_call: TRBD1
clone_size: .
v_call: TRBV19
j_call: TRBJ1-5
cdr3_aa: CASSSGTGGFSNQPQHF
cdr3_nt: TGTGCCAGTAGTTCCGGGACAGGGGGCTTTAGCAATCAGCCCCAGCATTTT

d_call: .
clone_size: few
v_call: TRBV11-2
j_call: TRBJ1-1
cdr3_aa: CASSLGEGVEAFF
cdr3_nt: TGTGCCAGCAGCTTAGGTGAGGGGGTTGAAGCTTTCTTT

d_call: .
clone_size: .
v_call: TRBV18
j_call: TRBJ1-2
cdr3_aa: CASSPTDGGLYGYTF
cdr3_nt: TGTGCCAGCTCACCAACGGACGGGGGTCTATACGGCTACACCTTC

d_call: .
clone_size: .
v_call: TRBV2
j_call: TRBJ2-1
cdr3_aa: CASRPTSFADEQFF
cdr3_nt: TGTGCCAGCAGACCGACTAGTTTTGCCGATGAGCAGTTCTTC

d_call: .
clone_size: .
v_call: TRBV19
j_call: TRBJ2-3
cdr3_aa: CASSPASAYTDTQYF
cdr3_nt: TGTGCCAGTAGTCCTGCCAGCGCGTACACAGATACGCAGTATTTT

d_call: TRBD1
clone_size: .
v_call: TRBV6-5
j_call: TRBJ1-1
cdr3_aa: CASRDNRGLAEAFF
cdr3_nt: TGTGCCAGCAGAGACAACAGGGGGCTCGCGGAAGCTTTCTTT

d_call: TRBD1
clone_size: .
v_call: TRBV29-1
j_call: TRBJ2-7
cdr3_aa: CSVGTGVYEQYF
cdr3_nt: TGCAGCGTTGGGACAGGGGTATACGAGCAGTACTTC

d_call: .
clone_size: once
v_call: TRBV10-3
j_call: TRBJ1-6
cdr3_aa: CAIRKGGDNSPLHF
cdr3_nt: TGTGCCATTAGAAAAGGGGGAGATAATTCACCCCTCCACTTT

d_call: .
clone_size: .
v_call: TRBV27
j_call: TRBJ1-1
cdr3_aa: CASQGGLWGLNTEAFF
cdr3_nt: TGTGCCAGCCAAGGAGGGCTGTGGGGCCTGAATACTGAAGCTTTCTTT

d_call: .
clone_size: .
v_call: TRBV7-2
j_call: TRBJ1-5
cdr3_aa: CASSSQSSRPQHF
cdr3_nt: TGTGCCAGCAGCTCGCAATCTTCCAGGCCCCAGCATTTT

d_call: TRBD1
clone_size: .
v_call: TRBV6-6
j_call: TRBJ2-5
cdr3_aa: CASSYPGTDQESQYF
cdr3_nt: TGTGCCAGCAGTTATCCCGGGACAGACCAAGAGTCCCAGTACTTC